The 5 T cell receptor beta chains given below trace back to one sample, sequenced in a study of cytomegalovirus exposure and HLA in healthy donors (dated by TCRdb to about 2017). Libraries were made using the immunoSEQ multiplex PCR assay. A mixture of 60 forward primers for TCR Vbeta segments and 13 reverse primers for TCR Jbeta segments was used in the multiplex PCR. In TCRdb, the immuneACCESS table is reduced to in-frame sequences with V and J assigned. These tables do not hold every clone; where another copy was compared, an unresolved V gene accounts for under half, and the others remain unexplained. This sample has 180,000 or so clones in its table, and approximately 80% of those were observed once. Of the sample, about 1.5% falls within the top ten clones. What was sequenced was PBMCs. These receptors all come from a man younger than 35 in good health and CMV-seronegative.

This clone was counted between two and nine times. This chain joins TRBV5-4 and TRBJ1-1, with D perhaps matching TRBD1 (6 bases). This CDR3 region has 14 residues. Trimming removed 10 bases at V and 4 bases at J, with 20 bases between. Germline CDR1 reads SGHNT; CDR2 reads YYREEE (reference sequence). The CDR3 reads CAGRGDKVGTEAFF. The CDR3 nucleotides are TGTGCCGGGAGGGGGGACAAAGTGGGCACTGAAGCTTTCTTT.

V and J are TRBV2 and TRBJ2-7; the match to TRBD2 covers 9 bases. V shed 3 bases, J shed 6 bases, and the junction held 0 bases outside the gene matches. Looked up from germline, CDR1 is SNHLY and CDR2 is FYNNEI. The CDR3 loop spans 12 amino acids. DNA for the CDR3: TGTGCCAGCAGTGAGCGGGGGGGCGAGCAGTACTTC. Encoded protein: CASSERGGEQYF.

The chain employs TRBV2 and TRBJ2-7; 8 nucleotides agree with TRBD1. Germline V gene data show CDR1 as SNHLY and CDR2 as FYNNEI. V lost 5 bases and J lost 3; bases outside the gene matches: 3. There are 13 residues in the CDR3. This CDR3 reads CASSSGQGYEQYF. CDR3 coding DNA: TGTGCCAGCAGTTCCGGACAGGGCTACGAGCAGTACTTC.

The CDR3 loop is CASSLGTDTFRGSYEQYF. CDR3 bases: TGTGCCAGCAGCCTAGGGACAGACACCTTCAGGGGCTCCTACGAGCAGTACTTC. The gene calls are TRBV5-6 and TRBJ2-7, with 7 nucleotides matching TRBD1. The CDR3 extends over 18 amino acids. After removal of 4 bases from V and 0 bases from J, the junction contained 16 bases not matched to a gene. Germline-derived CDR1 and CDR2 are SGHDT and YYEEEE.

The V gene is TRBV28, the J gene TRBJ2-1; 9 nucleotides match TRBD2. V was pared by 6 bases and J by 8 bases, with 5 bases of the junction left unmatched. This CDR3 has 13 residues. CDR1 MDHEN and CDR2 SYDVKM come from the germline V gene. The CDR3 nucleotides read TGTGCCAGCAGGCGGGGGGGGGATGATGAGCAGTTCTTC. Its translation: CASRRGGDDEQFF.